Sequencing of this TCR beta chain was carried out in a study of shared clonotypes between healthy human individuals. The CDR3 loop spans 14 amino acids. Germline values: CDR1 MNHEY, CDR2 SMNVEV (reference sequence). Trimming at V came to 4 bases and at J to 1 base, leaving 2 bases not matched to a gene. Clones were read by immunoSEQ multiplex PCR, and TCRdb kept only the in-frame ones, dropping some. The sample lists about 980,000 clones, over 75% seen once, with around 1.4% in the top ten. Material for sequencing was memory CD4+ T cells sorted from blood. Subset specified: CD45RA-negative fraction. The chain combines TRBV27 with TRBJ1-1; 8 positions agree with TRBD1. The TCR sequence derives from a man aged 18 to 30 in good health. The DNA for the CDR3 is TGTGCCAGCAGTTACAGGGGGAGGAACACTGAAGCTTTCTTT. Protein: CASSYRGRNTEAFF.